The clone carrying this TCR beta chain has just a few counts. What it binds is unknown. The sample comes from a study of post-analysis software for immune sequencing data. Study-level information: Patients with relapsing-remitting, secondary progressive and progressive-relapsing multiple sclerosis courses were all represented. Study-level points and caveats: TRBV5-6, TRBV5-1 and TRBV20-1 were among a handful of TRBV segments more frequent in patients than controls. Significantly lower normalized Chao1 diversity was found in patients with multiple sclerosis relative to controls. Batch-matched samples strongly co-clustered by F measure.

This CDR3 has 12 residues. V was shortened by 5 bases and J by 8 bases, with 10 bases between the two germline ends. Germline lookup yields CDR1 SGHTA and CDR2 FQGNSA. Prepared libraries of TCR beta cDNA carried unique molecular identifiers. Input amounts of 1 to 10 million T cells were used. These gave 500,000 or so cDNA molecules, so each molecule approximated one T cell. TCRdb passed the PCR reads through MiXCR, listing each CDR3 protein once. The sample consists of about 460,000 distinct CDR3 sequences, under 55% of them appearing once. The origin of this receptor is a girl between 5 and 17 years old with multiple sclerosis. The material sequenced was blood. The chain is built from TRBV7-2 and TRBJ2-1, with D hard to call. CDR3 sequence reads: CASSRGDDEQFF. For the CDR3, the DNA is TGTGCCAGCAGCCGAGGTGACGATGAGCAGTTCTTC.